This TCR beta chain was identified during a study of blood T cell repertoires in COVID-19 (TCRdb year 2020). A note on the overall study: Samples from collaborators originated in the United States, Italy and Spain and spanned both the acute and convalescent phases of COVID-19. The prospective study material was composed of cDNA or gDNA derived from T cells, B-cell-depleted T cells, or PBMCs. The dataset comprised deeply sampled blood TCRbeta repertoires from subjects exposed to, actively infected with, or recovered from COVID-19. A freely available public database, intended as a resource for researchers studying the immune response to SARS-CoV-2, is where the repertoires were released. Samples came from the ongoing ImmuneRACE study (first 160 participants) plus 1,254 subjects from 6 global collaborators. The sample metadata nearly always contained a de-identified subject ID, COVID-19 status, age in years and sex. Where HLA class I and class II types were available, the types were taken from metadata supplied by the sample provider, not from assay-based typing. The paper's findings and limits, for the study overall: How much clinical and demographic metadata was included differed by source and by participant, and the metadata was provided uncurated.

The immunoSEQ Assay, a bias-controlled multiplex PCR, was used to amplify TCRbeta CDR3 regions from genomic DNA. In the source study's methods: Nucleated cell counts per sample were estimated from amplification of reference gene primers within the assay. To quantify the absolute abundance of each unique TCRbeta CDR3 rearrangement, sequence reads were collapsed and filtered. For each sample, productive Simpson clonality was calculated by taking the square root of Simpson's diversity index across productive rearrangements. Here the immuneACCESS table is served through TCRdb, limited to in-frame sequences with V and J called. Missing clones are a known gap in these copies; in checked studies unresolved V genes cover under half, and the rest lacks a known reason. The V and J calls and clone size are taken from that table; D and trimming were inferred from the DNA. Counted in this sample were about 60,000 clones; about 78% of them appeared once. The ten most abundant clones make up around 20% of the sample.

Each collaborating institution followed its own protocols to collect whole blood in K2EDTA tubes. Collaborator samples were shipped for TCRbeta analysis as frozen whole blood, isolated PBMCs, or DNA extracted from either sample type. Trimming at the junction amounts to 0 bases on V and 11 bases on J, and the germline ends lie 12 bases apart. The CDR3 numbers 14 residues from cysteine through phenylalanine. The kept DNA is CDR3 alone, 42 bases in frame from the first base. CDR1 and CDR2, looked up from the germline V gene, are SGHRS and YFSETQ. Concerning this clone: This clone's antigen is unknown. Per-base qualities were not stored, and no clone one base away is much larger.

The rearranged chain carries TRBV5-1 and TRBJ1-6; TRBD1 is possibly the D segment (6 matching bases). This clonotype originated in a man aged 50 or older with active or convalescent COVID-19. Sequencing was done on a sample of peripheral blood. The sequenced DNA: TGCGCCAGCAGCTTGGGGACAGAGAATGCACCCCTCCACTTT. This encodes CASSLGTENAPLHF. Extended through the reference TRBV5-1 and TRBJ1-6 proteins, this CDR3 yields the full variable domain: KAGVTQTPRYLIKTRGQQVTLSCSPISGHRSVSWYQQTPGQGLQFLFEYFSETQRNKGNFPGRFSGRQFSNSRSEMNVSTLELGDSALYLCASSLGTENAPLHFGNGTRLTVT.